These T cell receptor beta chains were read from a single sample in a study of blood T cell repertoires in COVID-19. The repertoire was sequenced with immunoSEQ multiplex PCR; TCRdb's copy has only in-frame clones and lacks some. This table holds 180,000 or so clones, roughly 82% found once. The sequenced sample was PBMCs or T cells enriched from blood (not recorded which). These receptors originate from a woman aged 25 to 39 who had recovered from COVID-19. Both conserved end residues are part of each CDR3. Fields, in order: D gene, clone size, V gene, J gene, CDR3 DNA, CDR3 protein. The D gene is left open where the match is weak. Clone size is not always given. Where it is, it says once, few, many or a class for expanded clones.

>-|-|TRBV6-1|TRBJ2-3
TGTGCCAGCAGTGAAACAAGGCGGGGCTTGGGCACAGATACGCAGTATTTT
CASSETRRGLGTDTQYF
>-|-|TRBV29-1|TRBJ1-1
TGCAGCGTTGGGAACAGGGCTGACACTGAAGCTTTCTTT
CSVGNRADTEAFF
>-|-|TRBV19|TRBJ1-5
TGTGCCAGTAGTTTCCAGGGGAGCAATCAGCCCCAGCATTTT
CASSFQGSNQPQHF
>TRBD2|few|TRBV10-3|TRBJ2-7
TGTGCCATCAGGGGACTAGCGGGAGACTACGAGCAGTACTTC
CAIRGLAGDYEQYF
>TRBD1|-|TRBV2|TRBJ2-1
TGTGCCAGCAGTGAAGCAGGGGGCCCTCACAATGAGCAGTTCTTC
CASSEAGGPHNEQFF
>TRBD1|once|TRBV19|TRBJ1-5
TGTGCCAGTAGTAGGGACAGGGTCAATAGCAATCAGCCCCAGCATTTT
CASSRDRVNSNQPQHF
>-|-|TRBV28|TRBJ1-1
TGTGCCAGCAGTCCACGGCAGGGATGGTATTCGAAAGCTTTCTTT
CASSPRQGWYSKAFF
>-|-|TRBV9|TRBJ2-1
TGTGCCAGCAGCGTAGGAGGGACCTACAATGAGCAGTTCTTC
CASSVGGTYNEQFF
>TRBD2|-|TRBV19|TRBJ2-1
TGTGCCAGTAGCCAGACCGGGGGGTGGTCAGCGGGAGTTTCCTACAATGAGCAGTTCTTC
CASSQTGGWSAGVSYNEQFF
>-|many|TRBV27|TRBJ2-5
TGTGCCAGCAGTCATGCTGGACTACTGGAGACCCAGTACTTC
CASSHAGLLETQYF
>TRBD2|few|TRBV5-4|TRBJ2-6
TGTGCCAGCAGCTTGGCCGGGACTAACTCTGGGGCCAACGTCCTGACTTTC
CASSLAGTNSGANVLTF
>TRBD1|once|TRBV5-1|TRBJ1-1
TGCGCCAGCAGCTTGTCCCCGGACAGGGTGGGAGTTATCGACACTGAAGCTTTCTTT
CASSLSPDRVGVIDTEAFF
>-|-|TRBV27|TRBJ2-7
TGTGCCAGCAGAACTCCTGATGGTGACGAGCAGTACTTC
CASRTPDGDEQYF
>TRBD2|few|TRBV7-9|TRBJ2-2
TGTGCCAGCAGCTTAGGGACTAGCGGGGACACCGGGGAGCTGTTTTTT
CASSLGTSGDTGELFF
>-|-|TRBV28|TRBJ2-7
TGTGCCAGCAGTCCCCGAGTGAGGCACGAGCAGTACTTC
CASSPRVRHEQYF
>-|-|TRBV9|TRBJ2-7
TGTGCCAGCAGCGTAGATCACAGGTTCAACTACGAGCAGTACTTC
CASSVDHRFNYEQYF
>-|-|TRBV28|TRBJ1-2
TGTGCCAGCAGACGTGCCGTGCAGGGCGACTATGGCTACACCTTC
CASRRAVQGDYGYTF